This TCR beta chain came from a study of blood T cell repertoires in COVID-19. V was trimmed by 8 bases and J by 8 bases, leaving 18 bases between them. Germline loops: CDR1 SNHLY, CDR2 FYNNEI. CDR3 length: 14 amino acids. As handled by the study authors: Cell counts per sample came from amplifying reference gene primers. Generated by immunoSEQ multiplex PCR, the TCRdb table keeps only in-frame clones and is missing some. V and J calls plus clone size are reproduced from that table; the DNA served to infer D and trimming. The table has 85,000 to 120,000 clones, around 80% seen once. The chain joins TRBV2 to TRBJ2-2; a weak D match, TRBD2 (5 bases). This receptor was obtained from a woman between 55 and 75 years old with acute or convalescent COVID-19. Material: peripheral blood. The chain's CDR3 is CASRRVSGGGELFF. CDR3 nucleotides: TGTGCCAGCCGCCGGGTTTCGGGCGGGGGGGAGCTGTTTTTT.